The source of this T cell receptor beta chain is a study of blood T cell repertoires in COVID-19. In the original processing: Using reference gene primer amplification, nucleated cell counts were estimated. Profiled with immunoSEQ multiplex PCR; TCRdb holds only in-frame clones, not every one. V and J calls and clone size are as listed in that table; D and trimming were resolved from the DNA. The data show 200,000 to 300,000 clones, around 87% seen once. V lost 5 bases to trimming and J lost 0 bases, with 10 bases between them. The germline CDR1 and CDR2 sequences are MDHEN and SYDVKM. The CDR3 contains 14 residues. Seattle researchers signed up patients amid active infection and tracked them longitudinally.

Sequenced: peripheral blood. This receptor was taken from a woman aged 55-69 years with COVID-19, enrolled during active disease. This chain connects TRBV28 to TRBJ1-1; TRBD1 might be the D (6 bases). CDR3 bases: TGTGCCAGCAGTCTACAGGGATTGAACACTGAAGCTTTCTTT. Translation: CASSLQGLNTEAFF.